This T cell receptor beta chain comes out of a study of cytomegalovirus exposure and HLA in healthy donors. Across the whole study: As released early, the data held around 80 million unique TCRs from HLA-typed donors.

Findings and caveats of the study: The classifier reportedly diagnosed cytomegalovirus status with high sensitivity and specificity. Sequencing probably produced one cluster of sequence variants that were highly shared. Through in vitro validation, a few CMV-associated chains were shown to be specific for CMV antigens.

Use of 60 Vbeta and 13 Jbeta primers characterized the PCR. Assay: immunoSEQ multiplex PCR; the TCRdb copy retains only in-frame clones and omits some. Of 100,000 to 150,000 clones listed, approximately 80% are singletons. A remark on this clone: The antigen is unknown.

This CDR3 region has 15 residues. Germline V gives CDR1 SGHRS, CDR2 YFSETQ. Trimming cost V 0 bases and J 2 bases, with 8 bases left between them. The chain uses TRBV5-1 and TRBJ2-2; the D is unclear. The specimen was PBMCs. This receptor was taken from a male donor in good health and CMV-seropositive. DNA for the CDR3: TGCGCCAGCAGCTTGGCCCCCGGTAACACCGGGGAGCTGTTTTTT. Its translation: CASSLAPGNTGELFF.